This T cell receptor (beta chain) was documented in a study of ipilimumab plus nivolumab after autologous stem cell transplantation. TCRdb keeps only in-frame clones here, not all; method: immunoSEQ multiplex PCR. The table shows about 40,000 clones, with roughly 92% occurring only once. The J segment lost 5 bases and the V segment lost 6 bases, leaving 14 bases of the junction unmatched. In germline, CDR1 is MNHEY, CDR2 SMNVEV (reference sequence). The CDR3 extends over 17 amino acids. Specimen: PBMCs, collected in a trial of ipilimumab plus nivolumab as post-transplant consolidation. The chain links TRBV27 to TRBJ1-4, with TRBD1 matching over 8 bases. The TCR sequence derives from a male donor with multiple myeloma. The CDR3 here is CASRKELGQVTNEKLFF. The DNA for the CDR3 is TGTGCCAGCAGAAAAGAGCTGGGACAGGTCACCAATGAAAAACTGTTTTTT.